The clone carrying this T cell receptor beta chain showed up many times. As yet, its antigen is unknown. The CDR3 has 16 residues. Germline lookup yields CDR1 MNHNS and CDR2 SASEGT. V lost 6 bases and J lost 8; bases outside the gene matches: 11. The sample originates from a study of regulatory T cells in long-lasting Graves disease. Time point given: newly diagnosed GD, antithyroid drugs for less than 3 months. With RNA extracted from PBMCs as input, the TCR library was made. CDR3-region Arm-PCR and iRepertoire HTBI primers produced the TCR beta libraries. Authors' processing steps: Segment identification across samples yielded roughly 62 TRBV and some 13 TRBJ segments. MiXCR, run by TCRdb on the multiplex PCR reads, gives a single entry per CDR3 protein. What appears here as the V and J calls and clone size reflects TCRdb's work, not the paper's. The sample lists roughly 560,000 distinct CDR3 sequences, around 13% occurring once.

The study's findings and limits: Patients with persistent disease showed a bias toward TRBV28, TRBJ1-2 and TRBJ2-5. Investigators studied peripheral blood only, not thyroid tissue.

This same sample was also taken into another study, of T cells in Graves' hyperthyroidism and ophthalmopathy.

The sequence was collected from a woman aged 25-40 years with Graves disease. The J gene is TRBJ1-6, the V gene TRBV6-1; TRBD1 matches 9 bases. The source material was peripheral blood mononuclear cells (PBMCs), sampled at new diagnosis, from a patient treated with antithyroid drugs. The CDR3 nucleotides are TGTGCCAGCAGGCCCGACAGGGGGGTGTTTTATTCACCCCTCCACTTT. Its translation is CASRPDRGVFYSPLHF.